These 14 T cell receptor beta chains were all obtained from the same sample, sequenced in a study of blood T cell repertoires in COVID-19 (dated by TCRdb to about 2020). Library method: the immunoSEQ multiplex PCR assay. TCRdb obtained this table from immuneACCESS and retained in-frame rearrangements with V and J assigned. These tables miss some clones; where compared with another copy, unresolved V genes account for less than half of the shortfall, and the remainder is unexplained. The sample profile shows approximately 480,000 clones; nearly 90% of them were found once. The leading ten clones occupy over 0.7% of the sample. The sample consisted of peripheral blood. The receptors were gathered from a man aged 18 to 35 with COVID-19, enrolled during active disease.

The chain joins TRBV28 to TRBJ1-1; D unresolved. V was trimmed by 2 bases and J by 8 bases, leaving 12 bases between them. Germline CDR1 is MDHEN and CDR2 is SYDVKM. The CDR3 is made up of 13 amino acids. The CDR3 is CASSLRSPREAFF. The CDR3 DNA reads as TGTGCCAGCAGTTTACGTTCCCCGAGGGAAGCTTTCTTT.

The gene calls are TRBV6-5 and TRBJ1-2, with 10 bases matching TRBD1. The V and J ends lost 1 base and 8 bases, in that order; junction bases with no gene match: 1. This CDR3 contains 13 residues. Germline V gene sequence: CDR1 MNHEY, CDR2 SVGAGI. This CDR3 is CASSYWDRGGYTF. In nucleotides, the CDR3 is TGTGCCAGCAGTTACTGGGACAGGGGAGGCTACACCTTC.

This sequence joins TRBV7-6 and TRBJ2-2; TRBD2 aligns across 8 bases. J was trimmed by 8 bases and V by 5 bases; bases with no gene match: 10. The CDR3 sequence is 15 residues long. The germline gives CDR1 SGHVS, CDR2 FNYEAQ. The CDR3 DNA reads as TGTGCCAGCAGCCCGAAATCGGGGGGGACAGGGGAGCTGTTTTTT. The encoded protein is CASSPKSGGTGELFF.

The chain combines TRBV7-9 with TRBJ2-7, with D perhaps matching TRBD1 (7 bases). The length of the CDR3 is 15 residues. The germline CDR1 and CDR2 sequences are SEHNR and FQNEAQ (reference sequence). Trimming cost V 5 bases and J 4 bases, with 18 bases left between them. CDR3 amino acids: CASSRERDREYEQYF. CDR3 DNA: TGTGCCAGCAGCCGGGAGCGTGACAGGGAGTACGAGCAGTACTTC.

The gene calls are TRBV6-2 or TRBV6-3 and TRBJ2-5; tentatively, D is TRBD2 (5 bases). Germline V gives CDR1 MNHEY, CDR2 SVGEGT. Trimming took 6 bases from V and 2 from J, leaving 16 bases between them. The CDR3 runs to 15 residues. CDR3 sequence reads: CASSTNGLKQETQYF. The DNA for the CDR3 is TGTGCCAGCAGCACAAACGGACTCAAGCAAGAGACCCAGTACTTC.

Concerning this clone itself: The same CDR3 arises from other DNA sequences in this sample as well. The CDR3 loop reads CASSYGTSGSYEQYF. CDR3 coding DNA: TGTGCCAGCAGTTACGGGACTAGCGGGTCCTACGAGCAGTACTTC. The chain recombines TRBV6-5 with TRBJ2-7; 12 nucleotides align to TRBD2. CDR1 and CDR2 (germline): MNHEY, SVGAGI. With 2 bases clipped from V and 1 base from J, the junction kept 0 bases outside the gene matches. CDR3 size: 15 residues.

The genes are TRBV3-1 (or the pseudogene TRBV3-2) and TRBJ2-7; D is unresolved. Germline values: CDR1 LGHDT, CDR2 YNNKEL (reference sequence). This CDR3 spans 11 amino acids. V gave up 3 bases and J gave up 3 bases, with 3 bases separating them. This CDR3 is CASSHIYEQYF. The CDR3 DNA is TGTGCCAGCAGCCACATCTACGAGCAGTACTTC.

The chain uses TRBV2 and TRBJ2-3; 8 bases map to TRBD2. Germline V gives CDR1 SNHLY, CDR2 FYNNEI. Trimming took 4 bases from V and 2 from J; bases not matched to a gene: 5. The CDR3 loop spans 15 amino acids. The CDR3 DNA reads TGTGCCAGCAGTGTTACTAGCGGAACCACAGATACGCAGTATTTT. It encodes CASSVTSGTTDTQYF. Full variable domain (remainder filled in from reference TRBV2 and TRBJ2-3): EPEVTQTPSHQVTQMGQEVILRCVPISNHLYFYWYRQILGQKVEFLVSFYNNEISEKSEIFDDQFSVERPDGSNFTLKIRSTKLEDSAMYFCASSVTSGTTDTQYFGPGTRLTVL.

The V and J genes are TRBV18 and TRBJ2-3, with D possibly being TRBD2 (5 bases). Trimming stripped 4 bases from V and 3 bases from J, with 8 bases between. The germline V gene encodes CDR1 KGHSH and CDR2 LQKENI. CDR3 size: 13 residues. The CDR3 protein is CASSQRLTDTQYF. The CDR3 DNA sequence: TGTGCCAGCTCACAAAGACTAACAGATACGCAGTATTTT.

V and J are TRBV6-6 and TRBJ2-7; TRBD2 matches 9 bases. Trimming took 7 bases from V and 4 from J; bases not matched to a gene: 11. Germline assignment: CDR1 MNHNY and CDR2 SVGAGI (reference sequence). This CDR3 contains 15 residues. CDR3 bases: TGTGCCAGCACCGCGGGGGGGGGCTCTTCATACGAGCAGTACTTC. Its protein product is CASTAGGGSSYEQYF.

The chain has TRBV3-1 (or the pseudogene TRBV3-2) and TRBJ1-2; 10 nucleotides agree with TRBD1. Germline V gene data show CDR1 as LGHDT and CDR2 as YNNKEL (reference sequence). V shed 7 bases, J shed 7 bases, and the junction held 9 bases outside the gene matches. The CDR3 spans 14 residues. The CDR3 is CASNPTGGRSGYTF. The CDR3 DNA reads TGTGCCAGCAACCCGACAGGGGGCAGATCTGGCTACACCTTC.

The chain is built from TRBV6-6 and TRBJ1-1; D is undetermined. The ends were cut back, 3 bases at V and 2 bases at J, with 16 bases in the middle. The CDR3 runs 16 residues. CDR1 is MNHNY and CDR2 is SVGAGI in the germline V gene (reference sequence). The chain's CDR3 is CASSYMVLSSNTEAFF. Written as DNA, the CDR3 is TGTGCCAGCAGTTATATGGTCCTAAGTAGCAACACTGAAGCTTTCTTT.

The chain links TRBV10-3 to TRBJ1-5; 7 bases are a match to TRBD1. Germline V CDR1 and CDR2: ENHRY, SYGVKD. This CDR3 comprises 14 residues. J gave up 3 bases and V 5 bases, and 4 bases lay outside the gene matches. The CDR3 region has the DNA TGTGCCATCAGTCCGGGACAGATCAATCAGCCCCAGCATTTT. Its protein product is CAISPGQINQPQHF.

This chain joins TRBV7-9 and TRBJ2-1; 9 positions agree with TRBD2. The CDR3 has 16 amino acids. The ends lost 4 bases at V and 4 bases at J; junction bases unmatched: 8. Germline CDR1 reads SEHNR; CDR2 reads FQNEAQ (reference sequence). For the CDR3, the DNA is TGTGCCAGCAGCTACTCAATGACTAGCGGTTACAATGAGCAGTTCTTC. Translated, it gives CASSYSMTSGYNEQFF.